The entry below describes one T cell receptor (beta chain). This sample is drawn from a study of technical replicates of blood from a handful of donors. Sequencing was performed with immunoSEQ multiplex PCR; in TCRdb, only in-frame clones are kept and a portion is missing. The table includes under 100,000 clones, about 96% detected once. This CDR3 has 14 amino acids. Germline V gene lookup returns CDR1 MDHEN and CDR2 SYDVKM. Trimming pared 3 bases from V and 0 bases from J, leaving 6 bases between. The TCR comes from a human donor in good health. The material sequenced was T cells isolated from PBMCs. The J gene is TRBJ2-1, the V gene TRBV28; D unclear. CDR3 coding DNA: TGTGCCAGCAGTTTCCGGGTCTCCTACAATGAGCAGTTCTTC. Residues: CASSFRVSYNEQFF.